This entry features one T cell receptor beta chain sequence. Its matching antigen is unknown. It was with a sample-barcoded 5' primer and a J-beta primer mix that a second PCR of roughly 7 to 12 cycles was run. TCRdb reprocessed the 5' RACE reads via MiXCR and lists one record per CDR3 protein. This table has about 2 million distinct CDR3 sequences, about 49% appearing once. This specimen belongs to a study of blood T cells in healthy people across ages. Findings of the study overall: It was the long-lived donors that had more naive CD4+ cells and higher diversity than aged donors.

They isolated at least 6 million PBMCs from each sample. Trimming removed 2 bases from V and 4 bases from J, with 14 bases in between. This CDR3 comprises 15 residues. Germline V gives CDR1 DFQATT, CDR2 SNEGSKA (reference sequence). The sample comprised blood. The source is a woman between 40 and 50 years old in good health. The chain recombines TRBV20-1 with TRBJ1-4; D not resolved. The CDR3 DNA is TGCAGTGCTAGAAGGAGGTTCGGGGATAATGAAAAACTGTTTTTT. The encoded protein is CSARRRFGDNEKLFF.